Listed below are T cell receptor beta chains from one sample, sequenced in a study of shared clonotypes between healthy human individuals. Profiled with immunoSEQ multiplex PCR; TCRdb holds only in-frame clones, not every one. This table has around 1,900,000 clones, 93% appearing once. Sequencing used naive CD8+ T cells from PBMCs. These receptors came from a man aged 18-30 years in good health. Some clones in this sample may be carry-over from other donors' samples. The CDR3 runs from the conserved cysteine through the conserved F or W. The order of the fields is clone size, D gene, CDR3 length, V gene, J gene, CDR3 protein, CDR3 DNA. A D gene is named only where the DNA matches it firmly. The size of a clone is reported for some rows only, either as once, few or many, or as a class for expanded clones.

clone size: NA
D gene: NA
CDR3 length: 13
V gene: TRBV11-2
J gene: TRBJ2-5
CDR3 protein: CASSPRVSETQYF
CDR3 DNA: TGTGCCAGCAGCCCCCGGGTTTCAGAGACCCAGTACTTC

clone size: NA
D gene: NA
CDR3 length: 14
V gene: TRBV19
J gene: TRBJ2-7
CDR3 protein: CASSPRLGYYEQYF
CDR3 DNA: TGTGCCAGTAGTCCCCGGTTAGGGTACTACGAGCAGTACTTC

clone size: NA
D gene: NA
CDR3 length: 14
V gene: TRBV5-6
J gene: TRBJ1-2
CDR3 protein: CASSLVASNYGYTF
CDR3 DNA: TGTGCCAGCAGCTTGGTGGCCAGTAACTATGGCTACACCTTC

clone size: NA
D gene: NA
CDR3 length: 11
V gene: TRBV7-3
J gene: TRBJ2-7
CDR3 protein: CASSENYEQYF
CDR3 DNA: TGTGCCAGCAGCGAGAACTACGAGCAGTACTTC

clone size: NA
D gene: NA
CDR3 length: 12
V gene: TRBV6-5
J gene: TRBJ2-1
CDR3 protein: CASGGTYNEQFF
CDR3 DNA: TGTGCCAGCGGTGGGACGTACAATGAGCAGTTCTTC

clone size: NA
D gene: NA
CDR3 length: 16
V gene: TRBV4-3
J gene: TRBJ2-2
CDR3 protein: CASSQGTARNTGELFF
CDR3 DNA: TGCGCCAGCAGCCAAGGAACCGCGAGGAACACCGGGGAGCTGTTTTTT

clone size: once
D gene: NA
CDR3 length: 18
V gene: TRBV28
J gene: TRBJ2-7
CDR3 protein: CASSFPPRDRITSYEQYF
CDR3 DNA: TGTGCCAGCAGTTTCCCCCCCCGGGACCGGATTACCTCCTACGAGCAGTACTTC

clone size: NA
D gene: NA
CDR3 length: 13
V gene: TRBV18
J gene: TRBJ2-7
CDR3 protein: CASSPLDSYEQYF
CDR3 DNA: TGTGCCAGCTCACCGCTCGACTCCTACGAGCAGTACTTC

clone size: NA
D gene: TRBD1
CDR3 length: 15
V gene: TRBV25-1
J gene: TRBJ1-1
CDR3 protein: CASSGPGTVRNGAFF
CDR3 DNA: TGTGCCAGCAGTGGACCTGGGACAGTTAGAAATGGAGCTTTCTTT

clone size: NA
D gene: TRBD2
CDR3 length: 14
V gene: TRBV27
J gene: TRBJ2-7
CDR3 protein: CASSLVGGSYEQYF
CDR3 DNA: TGTGCCAGCAGTTTGGTGGGAGGGTCCTACGAGCAGTACTTC

clone size: NA
D gene: TRBD1
CDR3 length: 14
V gene: TRBV28
J gene: TRBJ1-5
CDR3 protein: CASSSQGAGQPQHF
CDR3 DNA: TGTGCCAGCAGTTCACAGGGGGCAGGGCAGCCCCAGCATTTT

clone size: NA
D gene: NA
CDR3 length: 11
V gene: TRBV11-2
J gene: TRBJ2-1
CDR3 protein: CASSTSTEQFF
CDR3 DNA: TGTGCCAGCAGCACATCGACAGAGCAGTTCTTC

clone size: NA
D gene: NA
CDR3 length: 17
V gene: TRBV28
J gene: TRBJ2-5
CDR3 protein: CASRRGAPTGTFETQYF
CDR3 DNA: TGTGCCAGCAGGAGAGGGGCTCCGACAGGCACTTTTGAGACCCAGTACTTC

clone size: NA
D gene: TRBD2
CDR3 length: 17
V gene: TRBV7-8
J gene: TRBJ2-1
CDR3 protein: CASSPGGVVRAINEQFF
CDR3 DNA: TGTGCCAGCAGTCCGGGAGGGGTCGTACGGGCGATCAATGAGCAGTTCTTC

clone size: NA
D gene: TRBD1
CDR3 length: 15
V gene: TRBV13
J gene: TRBJ2-3
CDR3 protein: CASSAGQGSTDTQYF
CDR3 DNA: TGTGCCAGCAGCGCCGGACAGGGAAGTACAGATACGCAGTATTTT

clone size: NA
D gene: NA
CDR3 length: 12
V gene: TRBV6-5
J gene: TRBJ2-7
CDR3 protein: CASWEQGYEQYF
CDR3 DNA: TGTGCCAGCTGGGAACAGGGCTACGAGCAGTACTTC

clone size: NA
D gene: NA
CDR3 length: 16
V gene: TRBV6-6
J gene: TRBJ1-3
CDR3 protein: CASTSSPRRSGNTIYF
CDR3 DNA: TGTGCCAGCACCTCATCCCCCAGGAGGTCTGGAAACACCATATATTTT

clone size: NA
D gene: TRBD1
CDR3 length: 14
V gene: TRBV27
J gene: TRBJ2-7
CDR3 protein: CASSSGQGVHEQYF
CDR3 DNA: TGTGCCAGCAGTTCGGGACAGGGTGTCCACGAGCAGTACTTC

clone size: NA
D gene: NA
CDR3 length: 14
V gene: TRBV7-8
J gene: TRBJ2-2
CDR3 protein: CASSLRGSSGELFF
CDR3 DNA: TGTGCCAGCAGCTTAAGGGGGAGTTCCGGGGAGCTGTTTTTT

clone size: NA
D gene: TRBD1
CDR3 length: 15
V gene: TRBV27
J gene: TRBJ2-7
CDR3 protein: CASSLSVTGGSEQYF
CDR3 DNA: TGTGCCAGCAGTTTATCGGTCACAGGGGGTTCCGAGCAGTACTTC

clone size: NA
D gene: NA
CDR3 length: 15
V gene: TRBV19
J gene: TRBJ2-1
CDR3 protein: CASSMDRTFYNEQFF
CDR3 DNA: TGTGCCAGTAGTATGGACAGAACCTTTTACAATGAGCAGTTCTTC

clone size: NA
D gene: TRBD1
CDR3 length: 15
V gene: TRBV5-6
J gene: TRBJ1-2
CDR3 protein: CASSLAAGQLYGYTF
CDR3 DNA: TGTGCCAGCAGCTTGGCGGCGGGACAGCTCTATGGCTACACCTTC

clone size: NA
D gene: NA
CDR3 length: 13
V gene: TRBV15
J gene: TRBJ2-7
CDR3 protein: CATSRGAAYEQYF
CDR3 DNA: TGTGCCACCAGCAGAGGCGCAGCCTACGAGCAGTACTTC

clone size: NA
D gene: NA
CDR3 length: 14
V gene: TRBV27
J gene: TRBJ2-7
CDR3 protein: CASLQTVGGYEQYF
CDR3 DNA: TGTGCCAGCCTACAAACCGTAGGAGGCTACGAGCAGTACTTC

clone size: NA
D gene: NA
CDR3 length: 14
V gene: TRBV5-4
J gene: TRBJ1-2
CDR3 protein: CASSFSTGWYGYTF
CDR3 DNA: TGTGCCAGCAGCTTTTCTACAGGATGGTATGGCTACACCTTC

clone size: NA
D gene: NA
CDR3 length: 13
V gene: TRBV6-5
J gene: TRBJ2-1
CDR3 protein: CASSYRSYNEQFF
CDR3 DNA: TGTGCCAGCAGTTACCGCTCCTACAATGAGCAGTTCTTC

clone size: NA
D gene: NA
CDR3 length: 15
V gene: TRBV19
J gene: TRBJ1-5
CDR3 protein: CASSKVRARNQPQHF
CDR3 DNA: TGTGCCAGTAGTAAGGTCAGGGCCCGTAATCAGCCCCAGCATTTT

clone size: NA
D gene: NA
CDR3 length: 14
V gene: TRBV25-1
J gene: TRBJ2-1
CDR3 protein: CASSVGTSYNEQFF
CDR3 DNA: TGTGCCAGCAGTGTGGGAACCTCCTACAATGAGCAGTTCTTC

clone size: NA
D gene: TRBD1
CDR3 length: 14
V gene: TRBV19
J gene: TRBJ1-5
CDR3 protein: CASKTGEGNQPQHF
CDR3 DNA: TGTGCCAGTAAGACAGGGGAGGGCAATCAGCCCCAGCATTTT

clone size: NA
D gene: NA
CDR3 length: 13
V gene: TRBV6-5
J gene: TRBJ2-4
CDR3 protein: CASSYLFGDIQYF
CDR3 DNA: TGTGCCAGCAGTTACCTATTTGGGGACATTCAGTACTTC

clone size: NA
D gene: NA
CDR3 length: 14
V gene: TRBV5-1
J gene: TRBJ1-3
CDR3 protein: CASSSSYSGNTIYF
CDR3 DNA: TGCGCCAGCAGCTCATCCTACTCTGGAAACACCATATATTTT

clone size: NA
D gene: NA
CDR3 length: 14
V gene: TRBV5-8
J gene: TRBJ1-1
CDR3 protein: CASRLGGWWTEAFF
CDR3 DNA: TGTGCCAGCAGGTTGGGGGGGTGGTGGACTGAAGCTTTCTTT

clone size: NA
D gene: TRBD1
CDR3 length: 15
V gene: TRBV6-5
J gene: TRBJ1-1
CDR3 protein: CASSWDRGLNTEAFF
CDR3 DNA: TGTGCCAGCAGTTGGGACAGGGGGCTGAACACTGAAGCTTTCTTT

clone size: NA
D gene: NA
CDR3 length: 16
V gene: TRBV21-1
J gene: TRBJ2-2
CDR3 protein: CASSKAQDGDTGELFF
CDR3 DNA: TGTGCCAGCAGCAAAGCACAGGACGGGGACACCGGGGAGCTGTTTTTT

clone size: NA
D gene: NA
CDR3 length: 16
V gene: TRBV5-8
J gene: TRBJ2-5
CDR3 protein: CASCTLRDIHQETQYF
CDR3 DNA: TGTGCCAGCTGCACCCTCCGGGACATACATCAAGAGACCCAGTACTTC

clone size: once
D gene: NA
CDR3 length: 15
V gene: TRBV13
J gene: TRBJ2-1
CDR3 protein: CASTFSGSSYNEQFF
CDR3 DNA: TGTGCCAGCACCTTTAGCGGAAGCTCCTACAATGAGCAGTTCTTC

clone size: NA
D gene: TRBD1
CDR3 length: 14
V gene: TRBV7-9
J gene: TRBJ1-2
CDR3 protein: CASSWTGTNYGYTF
CDR3 DNA: TGTGCCAGCAGCTGGACAGGGACCAACTATGGCTACACCTTC

clone size: NA
D gene: NA
CDR3 length: 13
V gene: TRBV4-1
J gene: TRBJ2-4
CDR3 protein: CASSQDHETGQYF
CDR3 DNA: TGCGCCAGCAGCCAAGATCATGAGACAGGCCAGTACTTC

clone size: NA
D gene: NA
CDR3 length: 13
V gene: TRBV11-2
J gene: TRBJ2-7
CDR3 protein: CASSLTDNYEQYF
CDR3 DNA: TGTGCCAGCAGCTTAACAGACAACTACGAGCAGTACTTC

clone size: once
D gene: NA
CDR3 length: 15
V gene: TRBV6-5
J gene: TRBJ2-7
CDR3 protein: CASSYMTLNSYEQYF
CDR3 DNA: TGTGCCAGCAGTTACATGACACTTAACTCCTACGAGCAGTACTTC

clone size: NA
D gene: NA
CDR3 length: 17
V gene: TRBV29-1
J gene: TRBJ2-1
CDR3 protein: CSVEILVGPRINNEQFF
CDR3 DNA: TGCAGCGTTGAAATCCTAGTAGGGCCCCGGATTAACAATGAGCAGTTCTTC

clone size: NA
D gene: NA
CDR3 length: 12
V gene: TRBV29-1
J gene: TRBJ2-7
CDR3 protein: CSVGVGTSHRFF
CDR3 DNA: NA

clone size: few
D gene: NA
CDR3 length: 12
V gene: TRBV28
J gene: TRBJ1-1
CDR3 protein: CASSLPSREAFF
CDR3 DNA: TGTGCCAGCAGTTTACCATCTCGTGAAGCTTTCTTT

clone size: NA
D gene: NA
CDR3 length: 16
V gene: TRBV11-2
J gene: TRBJ1-1
CDR3 protein: CASSGWGAGPGTEAFF
CDR3 DNA: TGTGCCAGCAGCGGCTGGGGGGCAGGTCCAGGAACTGAAGCTTTCTTT

clone size: once
D gene: TRBD2
CDR3 length: 15
V gene: TRBV4-3
J gene: TRBJ2-1
CDR3 protein: CASSPGTSGRAEPFF
CDR3 DNA: TGCGCCAGCAGCCCAGGGACTAGCGGGAGGGCCGAACCGTTCTTC

clone size: NA
D gene: NA
CDR3 length: 13
V gene: TRBV5-6
J gene: TRBJ2-5
CDR3 protein: CASGPSPKETQYF
CDR3 DNA: TGTGCCAGCGGTCCTAGCCCAAAGGAGACCCAGTACTTC

clone size: NA
D gene: NA
CDR3 length: 14
V gene: TRBV11-2
J gene: TRBJ1-4
CDR3 protein: CASSLGWTEEKLFF
CDR3 DNA: TGTGCCAGCAGCTTAGGGTGGACAGAAGAAAAACTGTTTTTT

clone size: NA
D gene: TRBD1
CDR3 length: 14
V gene: TRBV27
J gene: TRBJ1-5
CDR3 protein: CASSPRQGRQPQHF
CDR3 DNA: TGTGCCAGCAGTCCTCGACAGGGACGGCAGCCCCAGCATTTT

clone size: NA
D gene: NA
CDR3 length: 15
V gene: TRBV7-9
J gene: TRBJ1-1
CDR3 protein: CASSLEVGLNTEAFF
CDR3 DNA: TGTGCCAGCAGCTTAGAGGTGGGCCTGAACACTGAAGCTTTCTTT

clone size: NA
D gene: TRBD1
CDR3 length: 16
V gene: TRBV11-3
J gene: TRBJ2-7
CDR3 protein: CASSLGEGQGNSEQYF
CDR3 DNA: TGTGCCAGCAGCTTAGGAGAGGGACAGGGAAATAGCGAGCAGTACTTC